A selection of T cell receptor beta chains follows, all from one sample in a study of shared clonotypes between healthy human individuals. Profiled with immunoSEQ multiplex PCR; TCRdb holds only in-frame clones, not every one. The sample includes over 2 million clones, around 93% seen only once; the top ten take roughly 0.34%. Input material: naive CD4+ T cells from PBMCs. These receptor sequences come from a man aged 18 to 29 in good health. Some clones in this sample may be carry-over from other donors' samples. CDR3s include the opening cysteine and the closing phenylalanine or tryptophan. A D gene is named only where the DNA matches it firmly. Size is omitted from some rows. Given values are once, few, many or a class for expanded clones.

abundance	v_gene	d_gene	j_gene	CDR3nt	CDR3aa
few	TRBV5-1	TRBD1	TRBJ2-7	TGCGCCAGCAGCTTGGGGACAGGGTATTACGAGCAGTACTTC	CASSLGTGYYEQYF
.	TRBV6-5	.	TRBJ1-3	TGTGCCAGCAGTTACTTTTACAGGGACGGAAACACCATATATTTT	CASSYFYRDGNTIYF
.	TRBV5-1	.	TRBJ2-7	TGCGCCAGCAGCCCCACCCCGGGGCCAACCTACGAGCAGTACTTC	CASSPTPGPTYEQYF
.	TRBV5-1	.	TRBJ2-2	TGCGCCAGCAGCTTCGGAGGGGGCGAAAACGGGGAGCTGTTTTTT	CASSFGGGENGELFF
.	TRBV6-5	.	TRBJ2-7	TGTGCCAGCAGTTACGTCGGGGTTGGTGAGCAGTACTTC	CASSYVGVGEQYF
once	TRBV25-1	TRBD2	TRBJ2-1	TGTGCCAGCAGTGATAGGACTAGCGGGACCTACCGGGACAATGAGCAGTTCTTC	CASSDRTSGTYRDNEQFF
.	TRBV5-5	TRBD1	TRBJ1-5	TGTGCCAGCAGCGTACGGGGACAGGGCTACCAGCCCCAGCATTTT	CASSVRGQGYQPQHF
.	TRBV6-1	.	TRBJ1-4	TGTGCCAGCAGTGATAGATTAAGACAGGCGGGGTATGAAAAACTGTTTTTT	CASSDRLRQAGYEKLFF
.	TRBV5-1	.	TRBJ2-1	TGCGCCAGCAGCTTGGACCAAAGCATCAATGAGCAGTTCTTC	CASSLDQSINEQFF
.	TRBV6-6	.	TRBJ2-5	TGTGCCAGCAGCCGCGGGGCCCGGGAGACCCAGTACTTC	CASSRGARETQYF
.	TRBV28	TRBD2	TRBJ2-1	TGTGCCAGCAGTCCCCCCGGGACTAGGCGTACTGAGCAGTTCTTC	CASSPPGTRRTEQFF
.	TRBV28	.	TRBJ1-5	TGTGCCAGCGGCGTACCTTATAGCAATCAGCCCCAGCATTTT	CASGVPYSNQPQHF
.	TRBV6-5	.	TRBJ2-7	TGTGCCAGCAGGCCCCCGGGACCTGGGTCGTACGAGCAGTACTTC	CASRPPGPGSYEQYF
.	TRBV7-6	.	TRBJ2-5	TGTGCCAGCAGCTCGACAGCACAAGAGACCCAGTACTTC	CASSSTAQETQYF
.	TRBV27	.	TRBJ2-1	TGTGCCAGCAGTAAGGACAGTCTTGGGTCCTACAATGAGCAGTTCTTC	CASSKDSLGSYNEQFF
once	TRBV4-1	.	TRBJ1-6	TGCGCCAGCAGCCAAGTGGGAGAGAATTCACCCCTCCACTTT	CASSQVGENSPLHF
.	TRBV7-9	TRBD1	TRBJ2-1	TGTGCCAGCAGCTTATGGGGGACAGGGGCCTACAATGAGCAGTTCTTC	CASSLWGTGAYNEQFF
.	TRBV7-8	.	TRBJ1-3	TGTGCCAGCAGCTTAGAGTATGGCCAGGGAGGGGCAAGAGACACCATATATTTT	CASSLEYGQGGARDTIYF
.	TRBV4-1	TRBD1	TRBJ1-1	TGCGCCAGCAGCCCGGACAGGGTGAACACTGAAGCTTTCTTT	CASSPDRVNTEAFF
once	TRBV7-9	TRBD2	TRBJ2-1	TGTGCCAACAGGGCCTTGGGGCTAGCGGGAGGCGAGCAGTTCTTC	CANRALGLAGGEQFF
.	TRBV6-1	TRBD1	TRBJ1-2	TGTGCCAGCAGACTCACAGGGGTCCATGGCTACACCTTC	CASRLTGVHGYTF
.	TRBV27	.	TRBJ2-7	TGTGCCAGCAGTTCTCCCGGGACCTCCTACGAGCAGTACTTC	CASSSPGTSYEQYF
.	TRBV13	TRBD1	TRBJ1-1	TGTGCCAGCAGCTCAGGGGGTCTTCTTATGAACACTGAAGCTTTCTTT	CASSSGGLLMNTEAFF
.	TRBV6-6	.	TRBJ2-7	TGTGCCATCAGTGATCAGGGGATCTACGAGCAGTACTTC	CAISDQGIYEQYF
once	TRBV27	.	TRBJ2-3	TGTGCCAGCAGTTTCCCGGGGTCCACAGATACGCAGTATTTT	CASSFPGSTDTQYF
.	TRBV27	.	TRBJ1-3	TGTGCCAGCAGTTTATCAGCAAGAGGGCCCTCTGGAAACACCATATATTTT	CASSLSARGPSGNTIYF
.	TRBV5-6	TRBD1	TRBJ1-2	TGTGCCAGCACCACTACTGACAGGGGGCACTATGGCTACACCTTC	CASTTTDRGHYGYTF
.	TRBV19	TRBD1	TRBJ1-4	TGTGCCAGTACCTTCGAGGGACAGGGGGCGACTAATGAAAAACTGTTTTTT	CASTFEGQGATNEKLFF
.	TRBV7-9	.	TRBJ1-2	TGTGCCAGCAGCTTAGGGTCGGTGAATGGCTACACCTTC	CASSLGSVNGYTF
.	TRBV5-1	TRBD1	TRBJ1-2	TGCGCCAGCAGCCTAGGGACAGGGTATGGCTACACCTTC	CASSLGTGYGYTF
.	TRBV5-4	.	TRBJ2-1	TGTGCCAGCAGCTTGGGGGGGTCGTGGAGAAACACGCGGGACAATGAGCAGTTCTTC	CASSLGGSWRNTRDNEQFF
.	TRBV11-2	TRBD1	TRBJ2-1	TGTGCCAGCAGCCAGATACAGGGGCCCCACTACAATGAGCAGTTCTTC	CASSQIQGPHYNEQFF
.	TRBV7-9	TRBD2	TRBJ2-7	TGTGCCAGCAGCATCCATAGCGGGAGGGACGAGCAGTACTTC	CASSIHSGRDEQYF
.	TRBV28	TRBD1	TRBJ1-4	TGTGCCAGCAGTTTAGGAACGACAGGGTTAAGGGAAAAACTGTTTTTT	CASSLGTTGLREKLFF
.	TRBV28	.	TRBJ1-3	TGTGCCAGCAGTACTAGAAACACCATATATTTT	CASSTRNTIYF
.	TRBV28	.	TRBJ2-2	TGTGCCAGCAGTTTATTTTGGGGGCTAGCGGACATGAACACCGGGGAGCTGTTTTTT	CASSLFWGLADMNTGELFF
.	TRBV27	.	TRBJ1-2	TGTGCCAGCAGTCCGCGGGGCTATGGCTACACCTTC	CASSPRGYGYTF
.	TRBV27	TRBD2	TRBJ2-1	TGTGCCAGCAGTTTATCGGGGCTAGCGGACCCGAGCTCCTACAATGAGCAGTTCTTC	CASSLSGLADPSSYNEQFF
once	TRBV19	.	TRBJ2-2	TGTGCCAGTAGTGTCGGCCCTATAAACACCGGGGAGCTGTTTTTT	CASSVGPINTGELFF
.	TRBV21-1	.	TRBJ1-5	TGTGCCAGCGAACTCAACAGGCGACAGCCCCAGCATTTT	CASELNRRQPQHF
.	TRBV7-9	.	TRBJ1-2	TGTGCCAGCAGCTTAATCCCATTGCTTGATAAGGATGGCTACACCTTC	CASSLIPLLDKDGYTF
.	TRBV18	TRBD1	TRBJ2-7	TGTGCCAGCTCACCAATGGGGACGGGACAGAGCTCCTACGAGCAGTACTTC	CASSPMGTGQSSYEQYF
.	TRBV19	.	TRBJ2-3	TGTGCCAGTAGTATGTGGGCCTACACAGATACGCAGTATTTT	CASSMWAYTDTQYF
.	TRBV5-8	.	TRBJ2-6	TGTGCCAGCAGCTTGGGGACCTCTGGGGCCAACGTCCTGACTTTC	CASSLGTSGANVLTF
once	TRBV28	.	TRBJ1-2	TGTGCCAGCACCCCAGGGCATCCATACAACTATGGCTACACCTTC	CASTPGHPYNYGYTF
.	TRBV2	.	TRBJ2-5	TGTGCCAGCGGTTACCAGGACACCCAGTACTTC	CASGYQDTQYF
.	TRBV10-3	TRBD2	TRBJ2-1	TGTGCCATCAGTGAGGCGGGATTAGCGGGAGGATGGCAGTTCTTC	CAISEAGLAGGWQFF